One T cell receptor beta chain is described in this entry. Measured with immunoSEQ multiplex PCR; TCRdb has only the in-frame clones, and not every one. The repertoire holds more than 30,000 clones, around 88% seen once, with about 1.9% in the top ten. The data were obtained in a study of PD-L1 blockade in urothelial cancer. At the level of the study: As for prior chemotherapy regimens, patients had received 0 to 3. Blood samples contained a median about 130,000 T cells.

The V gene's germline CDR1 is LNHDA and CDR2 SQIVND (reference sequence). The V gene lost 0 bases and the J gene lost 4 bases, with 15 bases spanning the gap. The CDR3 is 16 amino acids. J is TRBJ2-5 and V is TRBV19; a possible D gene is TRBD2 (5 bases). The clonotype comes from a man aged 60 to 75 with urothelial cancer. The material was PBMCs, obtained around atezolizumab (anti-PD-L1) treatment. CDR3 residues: CASSIERDLVRETQYF. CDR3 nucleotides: TGTGCCAGTAGTATAGAGAGGGATCTAGTACGAGAGACCCAGTACTTC. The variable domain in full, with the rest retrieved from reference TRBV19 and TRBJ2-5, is DGGITQSPKYLFRKEGQNVTLSCEQNLNHDAMYWYRQDPGQGLRLIYYSQIVNDFQKGDIAEGYSVSREKKESFPLTVTSAQKNPTAFYLCASSIERDLVRETQYFGPGTRLLVL.